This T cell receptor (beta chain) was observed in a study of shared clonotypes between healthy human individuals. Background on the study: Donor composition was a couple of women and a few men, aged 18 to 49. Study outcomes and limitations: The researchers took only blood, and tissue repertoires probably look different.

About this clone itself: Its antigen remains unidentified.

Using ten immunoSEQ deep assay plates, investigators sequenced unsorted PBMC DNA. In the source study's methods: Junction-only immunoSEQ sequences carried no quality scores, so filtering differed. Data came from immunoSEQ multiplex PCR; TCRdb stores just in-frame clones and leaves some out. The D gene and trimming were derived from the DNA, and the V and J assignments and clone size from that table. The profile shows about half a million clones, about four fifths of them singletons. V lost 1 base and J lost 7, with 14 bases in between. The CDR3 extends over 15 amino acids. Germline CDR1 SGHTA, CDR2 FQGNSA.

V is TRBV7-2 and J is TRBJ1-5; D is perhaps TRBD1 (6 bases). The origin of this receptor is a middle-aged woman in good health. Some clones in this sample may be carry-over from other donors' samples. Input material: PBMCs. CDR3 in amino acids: CASSLVWGGGQPQHF. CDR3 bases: TGTGCCAGCAGCTTAGTTTGGGGGGGCGGACAGCCCCAGCATTTT.